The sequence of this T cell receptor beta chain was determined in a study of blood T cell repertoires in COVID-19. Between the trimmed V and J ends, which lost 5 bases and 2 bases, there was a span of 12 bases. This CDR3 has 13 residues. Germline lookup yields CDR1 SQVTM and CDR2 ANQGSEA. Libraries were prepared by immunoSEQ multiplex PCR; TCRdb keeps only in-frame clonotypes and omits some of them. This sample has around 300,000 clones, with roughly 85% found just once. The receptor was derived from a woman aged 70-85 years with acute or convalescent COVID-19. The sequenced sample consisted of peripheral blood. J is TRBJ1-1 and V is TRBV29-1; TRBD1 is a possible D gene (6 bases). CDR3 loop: CSVQDSLNTEAFF. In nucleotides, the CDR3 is TGCAGCGTTCAGGACAGCCTAAACACTGAAGCTTTCTTT.